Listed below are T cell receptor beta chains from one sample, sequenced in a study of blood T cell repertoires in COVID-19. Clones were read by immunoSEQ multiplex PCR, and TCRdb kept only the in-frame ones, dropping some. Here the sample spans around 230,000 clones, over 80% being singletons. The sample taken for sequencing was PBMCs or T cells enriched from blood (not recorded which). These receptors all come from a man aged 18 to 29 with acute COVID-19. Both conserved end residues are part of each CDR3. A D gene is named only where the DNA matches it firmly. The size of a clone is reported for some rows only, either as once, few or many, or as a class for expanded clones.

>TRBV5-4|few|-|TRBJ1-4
TGTGCCAGCAGCATCACCCCGGGACACGGTGAAAAACTGTTTTTT
CASSITPGHGEKLFF
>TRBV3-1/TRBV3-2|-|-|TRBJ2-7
TGTGCCAGCAGCCAAGAAGGGAGCGCCTACGAGCAGTACTTC
CASSQEGSAYEQYF
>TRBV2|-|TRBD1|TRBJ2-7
TGTGCCAGCAGTGAACCGTTGGCGACAGGGCCCCGCTCCTACGAGCAGTACTTC
CASSEPLATGPRSYEQYF
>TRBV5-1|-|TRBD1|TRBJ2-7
TGCGCCAGCAGCAACCCGGGACAGGGCTCCTACGAGCAGTACTTC
CASSNPGQGSYEQYF
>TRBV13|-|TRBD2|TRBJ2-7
TGTGCCAGCAGCTTTAAGGCTAGCGGGGCCTCGGAGCAGTACTTC
CASSFKASGASEQYF
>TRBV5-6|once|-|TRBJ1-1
TGTGCCAGCAGCTTGGACAGGATGAACACTGAAGCTTTCTTT
CASSLDRMNTEAFF
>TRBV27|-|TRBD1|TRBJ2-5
TGTGCCAGCAGTGGTAACAGGGGCCAAGAGACCCAGTACTTC
CASSGNRGQETQYF
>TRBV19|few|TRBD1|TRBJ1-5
TGTGCCAGTACGGGACAGAGGGATCAGCCCCAGCATTTT
CASTGQRDQPQHF
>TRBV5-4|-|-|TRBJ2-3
TGTGCCAGCAGCCCAACGGAGTACTACACAGATACGCAGTATTTT
CASSPTEYYTDTQYF
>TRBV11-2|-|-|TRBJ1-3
TGTGCCAGCAGCTCCCTTATCCACACCATATATTTT
CASSSLIHTIYF
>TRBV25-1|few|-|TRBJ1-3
TGTGCCAGCAGTGAACCAGGCGGCGGGTTCTCTGGAAACACCATATATTTT
CASSEPGGGFSGNTIYF
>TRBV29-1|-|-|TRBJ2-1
TGCAGCGTTGATGGCCTACAGATTTACAATGAGCAGTTCTTC
CSVDGLQIYNEQFF
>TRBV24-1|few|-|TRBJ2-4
TGTGCCACCAGTGATTTGGGCAGCGACGGTGGGAACATTCAGTACTTC
CATSDLGSDGGNIQYF
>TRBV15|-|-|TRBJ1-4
TGTGCCTCCCGACAGGACGTTAATGAAAAACTGTTTTTT
CASRQDVNEKLFF
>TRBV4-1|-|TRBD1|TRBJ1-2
TGCGCCAGCAGATCATGGACAGGGGGCGACTATGGCTACACCTTC
CASRSWTGGDYGYTF
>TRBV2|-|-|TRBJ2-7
TGTGCCAGCAGTGAACAGAACATATCCTACGAGCAGTACTTC
CASSEQNISYEQYF